The 31 T cell receptor beta chains in this list originate from one sample, sequenced in a study of blood T cell repertoires in COVID-19. The method was immunoSEQ multiplex PCR; TCRdb's version includes in-frame clones alone and lacks a portion of them. This sample yields nearly 25,000 clones, of which around 81% are seen a single time; just over 6.5% belongs to the top ten. What was sequenced was peripheral blood. The receptors derive from a man in his 70s with acute or convalescent COVID-19.

J is TRBJ2-5 and V is TRBV3-1 (or the pseudogene TRBV3-2); tentatively, D is TRBD1 (6 bases). The CDR3 runs 15 residues. Trimming took off 4 bases at V and 4 bases at J, with 16 bases between the two ends. Germline V gives CDR1 LGHDT, CDR2 YNNKEL (reference sequence). In DNA form, the CDR3 reads TGTGCCAGCAGCCGAGCCCAGGGGTGGGGAGAGACCCAGTACTTC. It specifies CASSRAQGWGETQYF.

A few counts support this clone. The J gene is TRBJ1-4, the V gene TRBV7-9; TRBD1 matches at 9 bases. J lost 7 bases, V lost 5 bases, and 5 bases had no gene match. Germline V gene lookup returns CDR1 SEHNR and CDR2 FQNEAQ (reference sequence). This CDR3 contains 14 residues. Written as DNA, the CDR3 is TGTGCCAGCAGCCCCGGGACAGGGACTGAAAAACTGTTTTTT. Amino acids: CASSPGTGTEKLFF.

This chain uses TRBV6-2 or TRBV6-3 with TRBJ2-1; 13 bases fit TRBD2. The germline V gene encodes CDR1 MNHEY and CDR2 SVGEGT. V trimming: 4 bases; J trimming: 9 bases; junction bases outside the gene matches: 6. The CDR3 extends over 15 amino acids. The CDR3 sequence: CASSSTSGRLGEQFF. The CDR3 DNA reads as TGTGCCAGCAGTTCGACTAGCGGGAGGTTAGGTGAGCAGTTCTTC.

The chain joins TRBV7-2 to TRBJ1-2, with D possibly TRBD1 on 5 matching bases. This CDR3 is built from 15 residues. V lost 5 bases to trimming and J lost 7 bases, with 20 bases between them. From germline, CDR1 is SGHTA and CDR2 FQGNSA. This CDR3 reads CASSPWTDGRGGYTF. CDR3 bases: TGTGCCAGCAGCCCCTGGACGGATGGTAGGGGTGGCTACACCTTC.

The rearrangement links TRBV4-1 to TRBJ2-2; no clear D gene. The CDR3 has 16 amino acids. The germline gives CDR1 MGHRA, CDR2 YSYEKL. The V end lost 0 bases, the J end lost 0 bases, and 8 bases lay between the germline ends. The CDR3 protein is CASSQEARPNTGELFF. The CDR3 region has the DNA TGCGCCAGCAGCCAAGAAGCCAGGCCGAACACCGGGGAGCTGTTTTTT.

This clone has only one observation. One end of the junction varies from germline; a read error may be responsible. The genes are TRBV6-6 and TRBJ2-7; D possibly corresponds to TRBD1 (5 bases). The CDR3 sequence is 14 residues long. Per germline, CDR1 MNHNY and CDR2 SVGAGI (reference sequence). CDR3 in DNA: TGTGCCAGCAGTTATCAGGGTCTCTCCCACGAGCAGTACTTC. Translating gives CASSYQGLSHEQYF.

The gene calls are TRBV18 and TRBJ1-1, with D unclear. The V end was cut by 4 bases, the J end by 6 bases, with 9 bases between. Germline V gene data show CDR1 as KGHSH and CDR2 as LQKENI. This CDR3 has 12 residues. The CDR3 loop reads CASSRAGAEAFF. In nucleotides, the CDR3 is TGTGCCAGCTCACGAGCGGGAGCTGAAGCTTTCTTT.

This clone is a singleton in its sample. This chain connects TRBV5-4 to TRBJ1-2, with D possibly being TRBD1 (5 bases). CDR3 size: 13 residues. The V end lost 0 bases, the J end lost 8 bases, and 11 bases lay between the germline ends. CDR1 and CDR2 from the germline V gene are SGHNT and YYREEE (reference sequence). CDR3 residues: CASSLDGGLGYTF. CDR3 DNA: TGTGCCAGCAGCTTGGACGGGGGTTTAGGCTACACCTTC. Full variable domain (outside the CDR3, taken from reference TRBV5-4 and TRBJ1-2): ETGVTQSPTHLIKTRGQQVTLRCSSQSGHNTVSWYQQALGQGPQFIFQYYREEENGRGNFPPRFSGLQFPNYSSELNVNALELDDSALYLCASSLDGGLGYTFGSGTRLTVV.

The V gene is TRBV9, the J gene TRBJ1-1; 9 positions agree with TRBD1. Germline V gives CDR1 SGDLS, CDR2 YYNGEE. The CDR3 covers 15 residues. The J segment lost 1 base and the V segment lost 1 base, leaving 2 bases of the junction unmatched. CDR3 nucleotide sequence: TGTGCCAGCAGCGTACGGGACAGGGAGAACACTGAAGCTTTCTTT. It specifies CASSVRDRENTEAFF.

V gene TRBV27 combines with J gene TRBJ1-2, with a possible D match to TRBD1 (5 bases). V lost 6 bases, J lost 1 base, and 9 bases lay in between. Per the germline V gene, CDR1 is MNHEY and CDR2 is SMNVEV (reference sequence). The CDR3 is 13 residues long. The CDR3 DNA follows: TGTGCCAGCAGCGGGAGGGGTAACTATGGCTACACCTTC. This gives the protein CASSGRGNYGYTF.

The genes are TRBV6-4 and TRBJ2-2, with 9 bases lining up with TRBD2. There are 16 residues in the CDR3. The germline CDR1 and CDR2 sequences are MRHNA and SNTAGT. After removal of 5 bases from V and 4 bases from J, the junction contained 8 bases not matched to a gene. The CDR3 region is CASSIIAGAATGELFF. The CDR3 nucleotides are TGTGCCAGCAGTATTATAGCGGGAGCTGCCACCGGGGAGCTGTTTTTT.

The chain has TRBV24-1 and TRBJ2-4; tentatively, D is TRBD1 (5 bases). Trimming took 10 bases from V and 0 from J, leaving 39 bases between them. CDR1 is KGHDR, CDR2 SFDVKD, per germline. This CDR3 region has 23 residues. CDR3 in amino acids: CATGDPQIFPRVCRALAKNIQYF. For the CDR3, the DNA is TGTGCCACAGGGGATCCCCAGATTTTCCCTCGCGTGTGCAGGGCCTTAGCCAAAAACATTCAGTACTTC.

The chain joins TRBV7-2 to TRBJ2-1; 10 bases are a match to TRBD2. The CDR3 is 16 amino acids. The V gene's germline CDR1 is SGHTA and CDR2 FQGNSA. V lost 1 base and J lost 5; bases outside the gene matches: 5. This CDR3 reads CASSLVVAGGDNEQFF. The CDR3 nucleotides are TGTGCCAGCAGCTTAGTTGTAGCGGGAGGAGACAATGAGCAGTTCTTC.

V is TRBV10-3 and J is TRBJ2-7, with TRBD1 matching over 9 bases. This CDR3 is 13 amino acids long. CDR1 and CDR2 from the germline V gene are ENHRY and SYGVKD. The J segment lost 7 bases and the V segment lost 3 bases, leaving 4 bases of the junction unmatched. CDR3 in amino acids: CAISEGQGSEQYF. Here the CDR3 DNA reads TGTGCCATCAGTGAAGGACAGGGGTCTGAGCAGTACTTC.

The chain uses TRBV11-3 and TRBJ2-3, with 9 bases lining up with TRBD2. CDR1 SGHNT and CDR2 YENEEA come from the germline V gene. V was pared by 3 bases and J by 3 bases, with 4 bases of the junction left unmatched. CDR3 length equals 15 residues. CDR3 loop: CASSLSSGVTDTQYF. CDR3 sequence (DNA): TGTGCCAGCAGCTTGTCTAGCGGGGTAACAGATACGCAGTATTTT.

The J gene is TRBJ2-4, the V gene TRBV2; no reliable D call. The CDR3 consists of 13 residues. Germline V lookup: CDR1 SNHLY, CDR2 FYNNEI. The V end was cut by 8 bases, the J end by 0 bases, with 8 bases between. This CDR3 is CASVELAKNIQYF. The CDR3 DNA is TGTGCCAGCGTGGAGCTAGCCAAAAACATTCAGTACTTC.

V usage is TRBV7-9 and J usage is TRBJ2-5, with D possibly being TRBD2 (6 bases). The CDR3 spans 13 residues. Germline V gene sequence: CDR1 SEHNR, CDR2 FQNEAQ (reference sequence). Trimming pared 0 bases from V and 4 bases from J, leaving 6 bases between. The CDR3 coding sequence is TGTGCCAGCAGCTTAGCGGGGGGAGAGACCCAGTACTTC. This encodes CASSLAGGETQYF.

The V and J genes are TRBV21-1 and TRBJ2-1; the D call in the table, TRBD2, was not verified against the DNA. TRBV21-1 is flagged as a pseudogene. The CDR3 has 16 residues. Here the CDR3 reads CASSKIASGAWDEQFF. Here the CDR3 DNA reads TGTGCCAGCAGCAAAATAGCTAGCGGGGCCTGGGATGAGCAGTTCTTC.

The gene calls are TRBV19 and TRBJ1-1, with TRBD1 matching 8 bases. With 6 bases clipped from V and 10 bases from J, the junction kept 16 bases outside the gene matches. The CDR3 is made up of 15 amino acids. Per the germline V gene, CDR1 is LNHDA and CDR2 is SQIVND (reference sequence). CDR3 protein: CASRTTGASSILAFF. CDR3 nucleotide sequence: TGTGCCAGTAGAACGACAGGGGCCTCCTCCATTCTAGCTTTCTTT.

The CDR3, as DNA: TGTGCCAGCAGTGAACAGGGTTGGGGCCAGCCCCAGCATTTT. This codes for CASSEQGWGQPQHF. The chain uses TRBV2 and TRBJ1-5; D possibly corresponds to TRBD1 (5 bases). In germline, CDR1 is SNHLY, CDR2 FYNNEI. Trimming took off 2 bases at V and 7 bases at J, with 12 bases between the two ends. This CDR3 comprises 14 residues.

The rearrangement links TRBV18 to TRBJ1-1; possible D gene TRBD1, 5 bases. The CDR3 is 15 residues long. Trimming took 3 bases from V and 3 from J, leaving 14 bases between them. The germline gives CDR1 KGHSH, CDR2 LQKENI. The CDR3 reads CASSPLTAEDTEAFF. CDR3 DNA sequence: TGTGCCAGCTCACCTTTGACAGCCGAGGACACTGAAGCTTTCTTT.

The genes are TRBV2 and TRBJ1-1, with 9 bases matching TRBD1. The junction had 11 bases not matched to a gene; V was cut back by 4 bases and J by 5 bases. The CDR3 extends over 16 amino acids. The germline V gene has CDR1 SNHLY and CDR2 FYNNEI. In DNA form, the CDR3 reads TGTGCCAGCAGTGGGGGACAGGGTTCGACTTTGACTGAAGCTTTCTTT. Its protein is CASSGGQGSTLTEAFF. The entire variable domain, with the rest obtained from reference TRBV2 and TRBJ1-1, is as follows: EPEVTQTPSHQVTQMGQEVILRCVPISNHLYFYWYRQILGQKVEFLVSFYNNEISEKSEIFDDQFSVERPDGSNFTLKIRSTKLEDSAMYFCASSGGQGSTLTEAFFGQGTRLTVV.

The rearrangement uses TRBV19 and TRBJ2-2, with 7 bases lining up with TRBD2. J was trimmed by 7 bases and V by 6 bases; bases with no gene match: 8. CDR3 length: 14 residues. In germline, CDR1 is LNHDA, CDR2 SQIVND (reference sequence). The CDR3 DNA reads TGTGCCAGTAGCGGCGGGAGTAGAGTCGGGGAGCTGTTTTTT. This encodes CASSGGSRVGELFF. The entire variable domain, with the rest obtained from reference TRBV19 and TRBJ2-2, is as follows: DGGITQSPKYLFRKEGQNVTLSCEQNLNHDAMYWYRQDPGQGLRLIYYSQIVNDFQKGDIAEGYSVSREKKESFPLTVTSAQKNPTAFYLCASSGGSRVGELFFGEGSRLTVL.

The genes are TRBV27 and TRBJ1-6; TRBD1 matches 10 bases. The CDR3 is 16 residues long. Germline V gene data show CDR1 as MNHEY and CDR2 as SMNVEV (reference sequence). V lost 6 bases and J lost 7; bases outside the gene matches: 9. In DNA form, the CDR3 reads TGTGCCAGCAGGTTTAGGGGGACAGGGGACAATTCACCCCTCCACTTT. This codes for CASRFRGTGDNSPLHF.

The chain uses TRBV12-3 or TRBV12-4 and TRBJ2-3; tentative D call: TRBD1 (6 bases). V lost 7 bases, J lost 7 bases, and 15 bases lay in between. The CDR3 length is 13 residues. CDR3 sequence reads: CASNENRDHTQYF. The CDR3 DNA follows: TGTGCCAGCAATGAAAACAGGGATCATACGCAGTATTTT.

This sequence joins TRBV3-1 (or the pseudogene TRBV3-2) and TRBJ1-1, with D possibly TRBD1 on 5 matching bases. The length of the CDR3 is 16 residues. Trimming cost V 1 base and J 5 bases, with 17 bases left between them. Germline V gene data show CDR1 as LGHDT and CDR2 as YNNKEL (reference sequence). The CDR3 protein is CASSQVQVLGGTEAFF. CDR3 coding DNA: TGTGCCAGCAGCCAAGTTCAGGTCCTCGGGGGGACTGAAGCTTTCTTT.

The V call is TRBV29-1, the J call TRBJ2-5; D is possibly TRBD1 (6 bases). Trimming removed 3 bases from V and 7 bases from J, with 12 bases in between. CDR1 and CDR2 (germline): SQVTM, ANQGSEA. The CDR3 length is 12 residues. CDR3 in amino acids: CSVDDATGTQYF. In DNA, the CDR3 is TGCAGCGTTGATGATGCGACAGGGACCCAGTACTTC. Supplemented by reference TRBV29-1 and TRBJ2-5, the full variable domain reads SAVISQKPSRDICQRGTSLTIQCQVDSQVTMMFWYRQQPGQSLTLIATANQGSEATYESGFVIDKFPISRPNLTFSTLTVSNMSPEDSSIYLCSVDDATGTQYFGPGTRLLVL.

V usage is TRBV3-1 (or the pseudogene TRBV3-2) and J usage is TRBJ2-7; 8 nucleotides align to TRBD2. The CDR3 is made up of 15 amino acids. CDR1 is LGHDT, CDR2 YNNKEL, per germline (reference sequence). V lost 4 bases and J lost 3; bases outside the gene matches: 8. In DNA form, the CDR3 reads TGTGCCAGCAGCCCACCCCGGGCGGGAGGCTACGAGCAGTACTTC. As protein: CASSPPRAGGYEQYF.

The CDR3 sequence is CASSPEGAGYYGYTF. DNA for the CDR3: TGTGCCAGCTCACCGGAGGGGGCTGGCTACTATGGCTACACCTTC. V usage is TRBV18 and J usage is TRBJ1-2; 7 nucleotides line up with TRBD1. J gave up 3 bases and V 3 bases, and 7 bases lay outside the gene matches. The CDR3 sequence is 15 residues long. Germline-derived CDR1 and CDR2 are KGHSH and LQKENI.

The chain links TRBV2 to TRBJ1-2, with D perhaps TRBD1 (5 bases). The CDR3 sequence is 14 residues long. V lost 5 bases to trimming and J lost 4 bases, with 14 bases between them. The germline CDR1 and CDR2 sequences are SNHLY and FYNNEI. CDR3 in amino acids: CASSIRALSYGYTF. The CDR3 region has the DNA TGTGCCAGCAGTATCAGGGCTCTCAGCTATGGCTACACCTTC.

The chain combines TRBV24-1 with TRBJ2-7, with 7 bases identical to TRBD2. V was pared by 9 bases and J by 9 bases, with 13 bases of the junction left unmatched. The CDR3 is 13 residues long. Germline CDR1 and CDR2: KGHDR and SFDVKD. The CDR3 DNA is TGTGCCACCCAATGGGAGGGACCTAAGTTGCAGTACTTC. Protein sequence: CATQWEGPKLQYF.